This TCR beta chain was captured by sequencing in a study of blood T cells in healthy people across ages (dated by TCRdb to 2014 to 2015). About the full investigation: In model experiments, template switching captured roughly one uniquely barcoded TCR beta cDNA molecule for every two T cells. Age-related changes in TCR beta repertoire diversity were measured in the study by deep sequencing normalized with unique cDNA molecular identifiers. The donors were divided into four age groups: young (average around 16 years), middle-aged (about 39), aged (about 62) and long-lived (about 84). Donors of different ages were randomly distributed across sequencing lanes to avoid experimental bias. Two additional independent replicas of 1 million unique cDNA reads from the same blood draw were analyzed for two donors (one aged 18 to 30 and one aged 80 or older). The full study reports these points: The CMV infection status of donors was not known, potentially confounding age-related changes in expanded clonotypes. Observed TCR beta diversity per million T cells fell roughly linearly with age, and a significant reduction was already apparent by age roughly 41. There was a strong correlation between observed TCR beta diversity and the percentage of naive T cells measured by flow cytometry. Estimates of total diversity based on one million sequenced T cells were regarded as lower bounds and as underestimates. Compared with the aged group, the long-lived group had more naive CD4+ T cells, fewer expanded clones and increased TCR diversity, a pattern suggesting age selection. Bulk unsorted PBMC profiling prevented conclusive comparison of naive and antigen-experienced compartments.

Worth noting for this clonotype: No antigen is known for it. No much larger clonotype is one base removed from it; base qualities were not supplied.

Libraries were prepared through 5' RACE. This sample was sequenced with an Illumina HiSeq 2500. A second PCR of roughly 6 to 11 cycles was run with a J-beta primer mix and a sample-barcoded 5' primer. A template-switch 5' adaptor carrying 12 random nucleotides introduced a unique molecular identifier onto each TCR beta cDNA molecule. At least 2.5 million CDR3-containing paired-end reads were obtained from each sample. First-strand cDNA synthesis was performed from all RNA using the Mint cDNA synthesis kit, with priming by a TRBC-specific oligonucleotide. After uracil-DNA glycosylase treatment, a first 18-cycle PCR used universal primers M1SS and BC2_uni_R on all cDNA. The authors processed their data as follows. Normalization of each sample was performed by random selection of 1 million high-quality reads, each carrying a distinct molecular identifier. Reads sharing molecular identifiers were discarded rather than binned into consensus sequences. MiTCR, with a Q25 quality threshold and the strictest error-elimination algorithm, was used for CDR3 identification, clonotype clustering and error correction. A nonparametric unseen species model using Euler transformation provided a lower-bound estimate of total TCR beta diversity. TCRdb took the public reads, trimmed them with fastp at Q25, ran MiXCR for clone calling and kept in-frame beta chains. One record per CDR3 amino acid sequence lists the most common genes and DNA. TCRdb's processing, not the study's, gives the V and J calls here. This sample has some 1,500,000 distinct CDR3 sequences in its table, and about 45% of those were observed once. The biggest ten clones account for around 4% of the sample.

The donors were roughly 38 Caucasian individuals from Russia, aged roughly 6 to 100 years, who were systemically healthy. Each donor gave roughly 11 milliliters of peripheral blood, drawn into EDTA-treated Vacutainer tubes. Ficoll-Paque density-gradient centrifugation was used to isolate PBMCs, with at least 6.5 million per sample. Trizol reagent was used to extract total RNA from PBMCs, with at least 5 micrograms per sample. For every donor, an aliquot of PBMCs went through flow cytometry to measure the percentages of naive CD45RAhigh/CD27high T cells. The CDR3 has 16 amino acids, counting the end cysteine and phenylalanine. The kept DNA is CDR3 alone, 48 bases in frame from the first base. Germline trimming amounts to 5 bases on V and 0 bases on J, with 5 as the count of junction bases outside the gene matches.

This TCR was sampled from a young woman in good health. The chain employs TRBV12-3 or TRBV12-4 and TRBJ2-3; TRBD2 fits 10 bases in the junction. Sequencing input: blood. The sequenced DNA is TGTGCCAGCAGTACCCTAGCGGGGGCTAGCACAGATACGCAGTATTTT. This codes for CASSTLAGASTDTQYF.